The source of this T cell receptor (beta chain) is a study of shared clonotypes between healthy human individuals. Only in-frame clones appear in the TCRdb table, and some are missing; sequencing was by immunoSEQ multiplex PCR. The sample records 1.6 million or so clones, around 97% being singletons. This CDR3 is built from 13 residues. Trimming pared 4 bases from V and 1 base from J, leaving 5 bases between. The germline V gene encodes CDR1 LNHDA and CDR2 SQIVND (reference sequence). Sequenced input: naive CD4+ T cells sorted from blood. Stated subset: CD45RA+ positively selected. V usage is TRBV19 and J usage is TRBJ1-3; no clear D gene. This clonotype originated in a man aged 25 to 40 in good health. Written as DNA, the CDR3 is TGTGCCAGTAGTACTACGTCTGGAAACACCATATATTTT. It translates to CASSTTSGNTIYF.